The entry below gives a single T cell receptor (beta chain) sequence along with its context. As yet, its antigen is unknown. These data originate in a study of cytomegalovirus exposure and HLA in healthy donors. Findings of the study overall: The authors reported that TCR beta sequences could predict HLA-A and HLA-B alleles. These predictions were accurate for most subjects in the first cohort.

Use of 60 Vbeta and 13 Jbeta primers characterized the PCR. The table came from immunoSEQ multiplex PCR; TCRdb's copy has only in-frame clones and leaves some out. The profile shows roughly 130,000 clones, 70% to 80% of them singletons. When sampled, the donors appeared nominally healthy, though they likely had unrecorded immune exposures. Sequencing input: PBMCs. The TCR originated in a woman aged 45-60 years in good health and CMV-seronegative.

The CDR3 sequence is CSVDPSDRGNEQFF. In DNA, the CDR3 is TGCAGCGTCGACCCCTCTGACAGGGGCAATGAGCAGTTCTTC. The chain combines TRBV29-1 with TRBJ2-1; 8 nucleotides match TRBD1. The CDR3 is 14 amino acids. Germline CDR1 and CDR2: SQVTM and ANQGSEA. The junction had 10 bases not matched to a gene; V was cut back by 6 bases and J by 6 bases.